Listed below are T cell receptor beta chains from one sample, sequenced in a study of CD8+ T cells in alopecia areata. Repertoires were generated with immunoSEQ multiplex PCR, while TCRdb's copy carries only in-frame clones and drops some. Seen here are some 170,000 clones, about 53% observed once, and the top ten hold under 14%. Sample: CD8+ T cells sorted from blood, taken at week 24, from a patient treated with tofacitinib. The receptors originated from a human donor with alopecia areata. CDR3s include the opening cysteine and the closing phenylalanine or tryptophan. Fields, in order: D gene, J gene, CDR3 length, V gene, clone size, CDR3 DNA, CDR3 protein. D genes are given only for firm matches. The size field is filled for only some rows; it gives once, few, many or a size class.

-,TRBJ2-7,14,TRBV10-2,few,TGCGCCAGCAGTGCCGCGGCAGGCACCTACGAGCAGTACTTC,CASSAAAGTYEQYF
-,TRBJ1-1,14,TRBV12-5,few,TGTGCTAGTGGTCCGACTCAGGGTAACACTGAAGCTTTCTTT,CASGPTQGNTEAFF
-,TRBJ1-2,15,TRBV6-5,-,TGTGCCAGCAGTTACAGGAGCGGCAAGGTCGGGGGCTACACCTTC,CASSYRSGKVGGYTF
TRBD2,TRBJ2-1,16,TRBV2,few,TGTGCCAGCAGTGAGTTAGTCCTAGCGGGGGACAATGAGCAGTTCTTC,CASSELVLAGDNEQFF
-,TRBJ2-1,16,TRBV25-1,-,TGTGCCAGCAGTGCGTTTGGAGATCGGTCCTACAATGAGCAGTTCTTC,CASSAFGDRSYNEQFF
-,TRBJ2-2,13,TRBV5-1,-,TGCGCCAGCAGCTTGGCCTCCACCGGGGAGCTGTTTTTT,CASSLASTGELFF
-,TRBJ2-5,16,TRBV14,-,TGTGCCAGCAGCCCCCCTGGGCTCTACTACCAAGAGACCCAGTACTTC,CASSPPGLYYQETQYF
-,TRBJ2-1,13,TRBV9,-,TGTGCCAGCAGCGTAGATGCTGGTGCTGAGCAGTTCTTC,CASSVDAGAEQFF
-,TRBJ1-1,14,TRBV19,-,TGTGCCAGTAGTATGGGACTGTTTAACACTGAAGCTTTCTTT,CASSMGLFNTEAFF
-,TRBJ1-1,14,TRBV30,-,TGTGCCTGGACCACAGGGTTATTGAACACTGAAGCTTTCTTT,CAWTTGLLNTEAFF
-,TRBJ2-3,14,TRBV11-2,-,TGTGCCAGCAGCTTAGATCTCGGGCCCGATACGCAGTATTTT,CASSLDLGPDTQYF
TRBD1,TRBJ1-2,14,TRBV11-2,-,TGTGCCAGCAGCTTAGGCAGGGGGCTAGTTGGCTACACCTTC,CASSLGRGLVGYTF
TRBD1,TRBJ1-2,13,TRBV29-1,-,TGCAGCGTTGACGGCGGGGACAGTTATGGCTACACCTTC,CSVDGGDSYGYTF
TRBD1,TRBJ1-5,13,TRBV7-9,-,TGTGCCAGCAGTAACAGGGACAGTCAGCCCCAGCATTTT,CASSNRDSQPQHF
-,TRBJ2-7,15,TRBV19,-,TGTGCCAGTAGTCCCCGCGGGTATAGCTCCTACGAGCAGTACTTC,CASSPRGYSSYEQYF
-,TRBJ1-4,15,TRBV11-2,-,TGTGCCAGCAGCTTAGAAGGGACGCAAAATGAAAAACTGTTTTTT,CASSLEGTQNEKLFF
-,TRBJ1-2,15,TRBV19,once,TGTGCCAGTAAACCGGGACACTTCACTAACTATGGCTACACCTTC,CASKPGHFTNYGYTF
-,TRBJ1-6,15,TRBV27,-,TGTGCCAGCAGCCAGGACAGCAGCTATAATTCACCCCTCCACTTT,CASSQDSSYNSPLHF
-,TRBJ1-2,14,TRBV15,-,TGTGCCACCAGCACGCGGAGCCTTAAGTATGGCTACACCTTC,CATSTRSLKYGYTF
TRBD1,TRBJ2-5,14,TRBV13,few,TGTGCCAGCAGACAAACAGGGGGCCAAGAGACCCAGTACTTC,CASRQTGGQETQYF
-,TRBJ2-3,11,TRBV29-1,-,TGCAGCTCCTCTATCACAGATACGCAGTATTTT,CSSSITDTQYF
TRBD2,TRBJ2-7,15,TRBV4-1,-,TGCGCCAGCAGCCAGACAGCGGGGGGTGGCTACGAGCAGTACTTC,CASSQTAGGGYEQYF
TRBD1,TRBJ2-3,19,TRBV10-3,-,TGTGCCATCCGCCGGGACAGTGAACAAGACTTAACTAGCACAGATACGCAGTATTTT,CAIRRDSEQDLTSTDTQYF
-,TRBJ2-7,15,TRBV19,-,TGTGCCAGTAGTATAGAGGACGGGAATGCCTACGAGCAGTACTTC,CASSIEDGNAYEQYF
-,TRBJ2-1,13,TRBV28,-,TGTGCCAGCAGCGCCGGCGCTTACAATGAGCAGTTCTTC,CASSAGAYNEQFF
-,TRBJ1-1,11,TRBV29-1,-,TGCAGCGTTGAAGGGGGCGGTGAAGCTTTCTTT,CSVEGGGEAFF
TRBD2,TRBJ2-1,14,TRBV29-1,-,TGCAGCGTTGAACCGGCAGGGAGGGATAATGAGCAGTTCTTC,CSVEPAGRDNEQFF
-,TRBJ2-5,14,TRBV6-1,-,TGTGCCAGCAGTGAATCCTGGACACGAGAGACCCAGTACTTC,CASSESWTRETQYF
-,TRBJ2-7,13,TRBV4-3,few,TGCGCCAGCAGCCCCACCAGGGGCTACGAGCAGTACTTC,CASSPTRGYEQYF
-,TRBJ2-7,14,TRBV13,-,TGTGCCAGCAGCTTACGGGGCGAAGCAGACGAGCAGTACTTC,CASSLRGEADEQYF
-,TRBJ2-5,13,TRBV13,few,TGTGCCAGCAGCTCTCGGACCCGGGAGACCCAGTACTTC,CASSSRTRETQYF
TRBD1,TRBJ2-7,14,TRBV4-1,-,TGCGCCAGCAGCCCGGGACAGGGGACCTACGAGCAGTACTTC,CASSPGQGTYEQYF